The TCR beta chain under discussion was sequenced for a study of blood T cell repertoires in COVID-19. On the study more broadly: Material from acute and convalescent COVID-19 was sourced from the United States, Italy and Spain.

Assay: immunoSEQ multiplex PCR; the TCRdb copy retains only in-frame clones and omits some. The profile shows 130,000 to 150,000 clones, roughly 76% of them singletons. This clone appeared a few times. V dropped 2 bases and J dropped 1; count of bases not matched to a gene: 8. CDR3 length: 16 residues. The germline V gene encodes CDR1 SGHDT and CDR2 YYEEEE. This TCR came from a human donor with acute or convalescent COVID-19. The donor label of this sample is uncertain. The chain couples TRBV5-6 to TRBJ1-2, with 7 bases matching TRBD1. The material sequenced was peripheral blood. DNA of the CDR3: TGTGCCAGCAGCTTAGGGACAGACTTAATTAACTATGGCTACACCTTC. Amino acids: CASSLGTDLINYGYTF.